The 13 T cell receptor beta chains presented below share a single source sample, sequenced in a study of blood T cells in healthy people across ages. Primers used in a second PCR of roughly 7 to 12 cycles were a sample-barcoded 5' primer and a J-beta primer mix. Using its own MiXCR run on the 5' RACE reads, TCRdb lists one record per CDR3 protein. The top ten hold over 5.5% of the sample, which has over 1,200,000 distinct CDR3 sequences, 45% to 70% seen once. The sample taken for sequencing was blood. These receptors all come from a man aged 18 to 35 in good health.

The chain carries TRBV5-1 and TRBJ2-3; 8 nucleotides agree with TRBD1. The CDR3 covers 14 residues. V shed 4 bases and J 8 bases; nucleotides not matched to a gene: 9. Looked up from germline, CDR1 is SGHRS and CDR2 is YFSETQ. The DNA of the CDR3 is TGCGCCAGCAGCACTAAGACAGGGGATGGTACGCAGTATTTT. Protein: CASSTKTGDGTQYF. Variable domain in full (rest from reference TRBV5-1 and TRBJ2-3): KAGVTQTPRYLIKTRGQQVTLSCSPISGHRSVSWYQQTPGQGLQFLFEYFSETQRNKGNFPGRFSGRQFSNSRSEMNVSTLELGDSALYLCASSTKTGDGTQYFGPGTRLTVL.

The chain links TRBV11-2 to TRBJ2-2; the D is unclear. V was cut by 6 bases and J by 0 bases, with 11 bases left in between. CDR1 SGHAT and CDR2 FQNNGV come from the germline V gene. The CDR3 contains 15 residues. This chain's CDR3 is CASRRSETNTGELFF. Written as DNA, the CDR3 is TGTGCCAGCAGGCGGAGCGAGACGAACACCGGGGAGCTGTTTTTT.

This clonotype appeared a few times. The chain has TRBV12-3 or TRBV12-4 and TRBJ1-4; perhaps TRBD1 as D (5 bases). Deletions cut 3 bases from V and 2 bases from J, with 7 bases between. This CDR3 has 14 amino acids. Here the CDR3 DNA reads TGTGCCAGCAGTTTTGGGGGGACTAATGAAAAACTGTTTTTT. It translates to CASSFGGTNEKLFF.

This clonotype was found once. The gene calls are TRBV4-3 and TRBJ2-1; D may be TRBD1 or TRBD2 (5 bases each). The CDR3 is 16 amino acids. The V gene lost 3 bases and the J gene lost 5 bases, with 17 bases spanning the gap. The germline V gene encodes CDR1 LGHNA and CDR2 YSLEER. CDR3 amino acids: CASSHGDPDSDNEQFF. The CDR3 DNA sequence: TGCGCCAGCAGCCATGGGGACCCGGATAGTGACAATGAGCAGTTCTTC.

This clonotype has a handful of counts. The chain has TRBV11-2 and TRBJ2-3; 11 bases line up with TRBD2. Germline CDR1 and CDR2: SGHAT and FQNNGV. The CDR3 contains 16 residues. Losses at the gene ends were 1 base for V and 1 base for J; bases not matched to a gene: 1. The DNA for the CDR3 is TGTGCCAGCAGCTTAGCACTAGCGGGAGGCACAGATACGCAGTATTTT. Its protein product is CASSLALAGGTDTQYF.

The chain uses TRBV4-3 and TRBJ2-3; D not resolved. The CDR3 is 16 amino acids. Germline CDR1 and CDR2: LGHNA and YSLEER. V was trimmed by 3 bases and J by 1 base, leaving 14 bases between them. The DNA of the CDR3 is TGCGCCAGCAGCCATGGAGTCGGTAGTGGCACAGATACGCAGTATTTT. Its translation: CASSHGVGSGTDTQYF.

The rearrangement uses TRBV6-6 and TRBJ2-5, with TRBD1 identical over 7 bases. CDR3 length equals 15 residues. Germline V gene lookup returns CDR1 MNHNY and CDR2 SVGAGI (reference sequence). Trimming at V came to 6 bases and at J to 2 bases, leaving 9 bases not matched to a gene. Here the CDR3 DNA reads TGTGCCAGCAGCCTCAATAGACAGGGACAAGAGACCCAGTACTTC. As protein: CASSLNRQGQETQYF.

A few counts support this clonotype. The gene calls are TRBV29-1 and TRBJ1-4; D remains unclear. The length of the CDR3 is 12 residues. Germline CDR1 SQVTM, CDR2 ANQGSEA. V lost 7 bases and J lost 7, with 13 bases in between. The CDR3, as DNA: TGCAGCGCTACGGGGTTTGGTGAAAAACTGTTTTTT. As protein: CSATGFGEKLFF.

V gene TRBV4-3 combines with J gene TRBJ1-2, with unresolved D. CDR1 is LGHNA, CDR2 YSLEER, per germline. The CDR3 length is 19 residues. Trimming shortened V by 2 bases and J by 0 bases, and 22 bases separated the two germline ends. For the CDR3, the DNA is TGCGCCAGCAGCCAAACCTATGAGGAAGGGAAGTTAGCTAACTATGGCTACACCTTC. Translation gives CASSQTYEEGKLANYGYTF.

Details on this clonotype: At one of its ends the junction is not consistent with the germline gene, which may arise from a read error. V gene TRBV10-3 combines with J gene TRBJ2-5; 7 positions match TRBD1. Germline loops: CDR1 ENHRY, CDR2 SYGVKD. CDR3 length equals 17 residues. DNA of the CDR3: TGTGCCAGCAGTTATGGGCACAGGGGAACAAACCAAGAGACCCAGTACTTC. This sequence encodes CASSYGHRGTNQETQYF.

In DNA form, the CDR3 reads TGTGCCAGCTCGCCCCTCGGGAGCGGGGGGCCCTCCTACGAGCAGTACTTC. Its translation: CASSPLGSGGPSYEQYF. The chain links TRBV27 to TRBJ2-7, with 9 positions matching TRBD2. The germline CDR1 and CDR2 sequences are MNHEY and SMNVEV (reference sequence). CDR3 size: 17 residues. J lost 0 bases, V lost 8 bases, and 14 bases had no gene match.

This chain links TRBV27 with TRBJ2-5, with 12 bases identical to TRBD2. The DNA end is a closer match to TRBJ2-7, so the J assignment may be wrong. CDR3 size: 14 residues. Germline loops: CDR1 MNHEY, CDR2 SMNVEV (reference sequence). CDR3 amino acids: CASSWTSGIGEQYF. For the CDR3, the DNA is TGTGCCAGCAGTTGGACTAGCGGGATCGGCGAGCAGTACTTC.

V gene TRBV5-1 combines with J gene TRBJ2-3, with TRBD1 matching 10 bases. V shed 7 bases and J 4 bases; nucleotides not matched to a gene: 9. The CDR3 has 15 residues. Germline assignment: CDR1 SGHRS and CDR2 YFSETQ. CDR3 in DNA: TGCGCCAGCGCGACGACAGGGGGCCTCGCAGATACGCAGTATTTT. This sequence encodes CASATTGGLADTQYF.